This TCR beta chain was documented in a study of Ad26.COV2.S vaccination and SARS-CoV-2 variants. As for the study in general: Each vaccinee took Ad26.COV2.S intramuscularly, once or twice 56 days apart. Study-level points and caveats: Substantial breadth was reportedly displayed by spike-specific CD8+ and CD4+ T cell responses after vaccination. Spike-specific TCR breadth was greater in vaccine than placebo recipients.

Germline V gene lookup returns CDR1 SEHNR and CDR2 FQNEAQ (reference sequence). CDR3 size: 14 residues. With 7 bases removed from V and 4 bases from J, the gap between germline ends came to 16 bases. Treatment specified: approximately 18 received Ad26.COV2.S at low or high dose, single or two shots; roughly 5 received placebo; per-sample allocation not given. It was on day 63 after the first vaccine or placebo injection that samples were taken. TCRdb's copy holds only in-frame clones and misses some; the assay was immunoSEQ multiplex PCR. This sample yields over 400,000 clones, of which around 92% are seen a single time; more than 1.5% belongs to the top ten. Only a few counts were recorded for this clone. Its antigen is still unknown.

This material consisted of peripheral blood, taken in a trial of Ad26.COV2.S vaccine versus placebo. V gene TRBV7-9 combines with J gene TRBJ1-1; D gene ambiguous. The TCR comes from a person aged 18-65 years who received the Ad26.COV2.S COVID-19 vaccine or a placebo. CDR3 nucleotides: TGTGCCAGCACCTATCCCCCGGCGCGCACTGAAGCTTTCTTT. Residues: CASTYPPARTEAFF. Variable domain in full (rest from reference TRBV7-9 and TRBJ1-1): DTGVSQNPRHKITKRGQNVTFRCDPISEHNRLYWYRQTLGQGPEFLTYFQNEAQLEKSRLLSDRFSAERPKGSFSTLEIQRTEQGDSAMYLCASTYPPARTEAFFGQGTRLTVV.